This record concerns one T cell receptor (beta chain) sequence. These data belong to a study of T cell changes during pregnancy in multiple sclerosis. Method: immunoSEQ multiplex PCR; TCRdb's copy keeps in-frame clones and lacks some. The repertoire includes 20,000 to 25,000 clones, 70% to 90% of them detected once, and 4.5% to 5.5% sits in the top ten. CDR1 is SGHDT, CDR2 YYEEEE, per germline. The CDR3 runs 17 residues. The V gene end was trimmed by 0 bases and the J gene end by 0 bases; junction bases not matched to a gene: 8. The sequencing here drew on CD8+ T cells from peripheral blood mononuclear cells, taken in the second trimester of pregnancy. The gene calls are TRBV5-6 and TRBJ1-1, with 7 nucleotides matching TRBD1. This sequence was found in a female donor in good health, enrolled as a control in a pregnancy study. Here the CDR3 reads CASSLEGGFTMNTEAFF. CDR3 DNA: TGTGCCAGCAGCTTGGAAGGGGGCTTTACTATGAACACTGAAGCTTTCTTT.